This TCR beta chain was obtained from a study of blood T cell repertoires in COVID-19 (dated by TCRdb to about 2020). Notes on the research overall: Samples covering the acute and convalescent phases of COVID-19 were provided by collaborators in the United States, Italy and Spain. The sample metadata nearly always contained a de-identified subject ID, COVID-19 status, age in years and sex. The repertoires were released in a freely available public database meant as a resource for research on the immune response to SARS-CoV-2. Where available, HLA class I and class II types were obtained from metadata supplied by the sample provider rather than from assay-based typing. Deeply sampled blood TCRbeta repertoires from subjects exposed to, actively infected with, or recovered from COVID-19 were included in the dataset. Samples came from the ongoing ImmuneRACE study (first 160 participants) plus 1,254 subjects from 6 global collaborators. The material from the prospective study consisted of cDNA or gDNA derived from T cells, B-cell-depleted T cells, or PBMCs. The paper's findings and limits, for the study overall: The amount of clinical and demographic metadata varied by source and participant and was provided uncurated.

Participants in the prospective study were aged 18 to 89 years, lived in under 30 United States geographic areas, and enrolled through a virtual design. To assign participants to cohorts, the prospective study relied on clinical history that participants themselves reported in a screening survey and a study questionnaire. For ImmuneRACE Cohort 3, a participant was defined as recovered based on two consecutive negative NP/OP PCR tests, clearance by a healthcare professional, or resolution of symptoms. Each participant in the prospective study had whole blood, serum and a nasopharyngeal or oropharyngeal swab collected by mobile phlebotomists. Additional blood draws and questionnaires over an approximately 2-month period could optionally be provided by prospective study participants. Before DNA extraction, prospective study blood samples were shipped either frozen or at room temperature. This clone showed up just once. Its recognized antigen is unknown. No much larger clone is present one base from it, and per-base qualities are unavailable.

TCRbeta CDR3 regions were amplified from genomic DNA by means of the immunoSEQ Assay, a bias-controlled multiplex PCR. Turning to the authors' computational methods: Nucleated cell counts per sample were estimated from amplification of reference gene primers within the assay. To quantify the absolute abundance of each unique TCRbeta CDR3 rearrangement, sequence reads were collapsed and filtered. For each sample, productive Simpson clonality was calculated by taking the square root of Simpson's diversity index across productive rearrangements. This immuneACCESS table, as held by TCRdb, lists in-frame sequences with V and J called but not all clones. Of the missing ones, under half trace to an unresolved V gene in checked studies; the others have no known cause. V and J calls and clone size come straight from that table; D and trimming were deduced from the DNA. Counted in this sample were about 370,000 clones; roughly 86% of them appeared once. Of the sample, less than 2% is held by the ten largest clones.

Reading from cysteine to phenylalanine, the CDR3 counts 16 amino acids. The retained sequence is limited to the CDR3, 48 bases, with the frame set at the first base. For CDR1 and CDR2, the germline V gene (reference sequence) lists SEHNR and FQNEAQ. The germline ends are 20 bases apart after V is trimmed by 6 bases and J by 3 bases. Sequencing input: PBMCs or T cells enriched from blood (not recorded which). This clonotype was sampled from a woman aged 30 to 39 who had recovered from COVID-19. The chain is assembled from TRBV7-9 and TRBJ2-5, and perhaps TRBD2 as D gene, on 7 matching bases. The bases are TGTGCCAGCAGTTCGACAGGACCAAGCGGGGAAGAGACCCAGTACTTC. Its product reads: CASSSTGPSGEETQYF.